The rows below give T cell receptor beta chains drawn from one sample of a study of T cells in Graves' hyperthyroidism and ophthalmopathy. TCRdb called the multiplex PCR reads again in MiXCR, with one record for every CDR3 protein. The repertoire includes roughly 130,000 distinct CDR3 sequences, roughly 23% of them detected once, and around 70% sits in the top ten. Sequences were obtained from blood. The receptors stem from a woman aged 45-65 years with Graves' hyperthyroidism that later progressed to Graves' ophthalmopathy. The conserved cysteine and the conserved F or W are not part of the CDR3 here. Rows may omit the clone size; those that give it use once, few, many or a size class.

size: NA
V: TRBV19
J: TRBJ1-2
CDR3: AIEDGSYYGYT

size: many
V: TRBV7-8
J: TRBJ2-1
CDR3: ASSLAPPSREGSGEQF

size: many
V: TRBV30
J: TRBJ2-7
CDR3: AWRANYEQY

size: NA
V: TRBV5-1
J: TRBJ2-1
CDR3: ASSLDAGAYNEQF

size: many
V: TRBV28
J: TRBJ1-5
CDR3: ASRGGGPNRGNQPQH

size: NA
V: TRBV5-1
J: TRBJ1-2
CDR3: ASSLDAPGDYGYT

size: few
V: TRBV29-1
J: TRBJ2-3
CDR3: SVARADTQY

size: many
V: TRBV7-2
J: TRBJ2-7
CDR3: ASSLPRSREQY

size: many
V: TRBV28
J: TRBJ1-2
CDR3: ASPWRQGDGYT

size: many
V: TRBV5-1
J: TRBJ2-3
CDR3: ASSLYGYGTDTQY

size: many
V: TRBV11-3
J: TRBJ2-3
CDR3: ASSLGTSSDTQY

size: NA
V: TRBV14
J: TRBJ2-1
CDR3: ASSQAGLAGYKF

size: few
V: TRBV7-6
J: TRBJ2-7
CDR3: ASSLTSWHEQY

size: many
V: TRBV3-1
J: TRBJ1-1
CDR3: ASSRRWRGLVSMNTEAF

size: few
V: TRBV29-1
J: TRBJ1-2
CDR3: SVASGSYT

size: few
V: TRBV11-2
J: TRBJ1-5
CDR3: ASSLDSLTPQH

size: once
V: TRBV6-2/TRBV6-3
J: TRBJ2-3
CDR3: ASRGRRLAVHTDTQY

size: NA
V: TRBV28
J: TRBJ2-7
CDR3: ATGGQGPYEQY

size: few
V: TRBV5-1
J: TRBJ2-3
CDR3: ASSSQGWSDTQY

size: NA
V: TRBV5-1
J: TRBJ2-1
CDR3: ASSLEGTINEQF

size: many
V: TRBV27
J: TRBJ2-1
CDR3: ASSFAGQGRHEQF

size: few
V: TRBV18
J: TRBJ2-7
CDR3: ASSPTSGSHEQY

size: NA
V: TRBV28
J: TRBJ1-1
CDR3: ASVTDRVGTEAF

size: NA
V: TRBV28
J: TRBJ1-3
CDR3: ASSRTGAGGANTIY

size: NA
V: TRBV11-2
J: TRBJ1-1
CDR3: ASTLNPSDTEAF

size: few
V: TRBV20-1
J: TRBJ1-4
CDR3: SARVESTNEKLF

size: NA
V: TRBV7-8
J: TRBJ2-6
CDR3: ASSYGKQGSSSGANVLT

size: many
V: TRBV12-3/TRBV12-4
J: TRBJ1-1
CDR3: ASSFQARGATEAF

size: few
V: TRBV12-3/TRBV12-4
J: TRBJ2-2
CDR3: ASSFSSGVTGELF

size: NA
V: TRBV19
J: TRBJ2-2
CDR3: ASKGHKNTGELF

size: few
V: TRBV7-8
J: TRBJ1-1
CDR3: ASSLNWLRGHMNTEAF

size: NA
V: TRBV5-1
J: TRBJ2-5
CDR3: ASSLEGNKETQY

size: NA
V: TRBV6-1
J: TRBJ1-4
CDR3: ASTSYNGYNEKLF

size: many
V: TRBV6-1
J: TRBJ1-2
CDR3: ASRRAGSRIGYT

size: NA
V: TRBV13
J: TRBJ1-6
CDR3: ASSFGRDSYNSPLH

size: many
V: TRBV28
J: TRBJ2-4
CDR3: ASGQGVAKNIQY

size: many
V: TRBV30
J: TRBJ2-7
CDR3: AWIPSAGGSYEQY

size: many
V: TRBV12-3/TRBV12-4
J: TRBJ2-7
CDR3: ASSTSGSSYEQY

size: few
V: TRBV5-1
J: TRBJ2-7
CDR3: ASSSDSSYEQY

size: many
V: TRBV18
J: TRBJ2-7
CDR3: ASSQSSSGSTYEQY

size: many
V: TRBV3-1
J: TRBJ2-7
CDR3: ASSQGASGFYEQY

size: many
V: TRBV28
J: TRBJ2-1
CDR3: ASNAGTSRNEQF

size: NA
V: TRBV20-1
J: TRBJ2-7
CDR3: SARGGSGGRSYEQY

size: NA
V: TRBV5-1
J: TRBJ1-2
CDR3: ASSPWGTGNADGYT

size: NA
V: TRBV12-3/TRBV12-4
J: TRBJ2-6
CDR3: ASSRTASSGANVLT

size: many
V: TRBV7-2
J: TRBJ2-3
CDR3: ASSPSRGDTQY

size: NA
V: TRBV6-1
J: TRBJ1-1
CDR3: ASSDRQGGNTEAF

size: NA
V: TRBV20-1
J: TRBJ1-1
CDR3: SARATGEGVAF